Listed here is a single T cell receptor beta chain. The sample comes from a study of T-cell memory formation after mild COVID-19. The CDR3 is made up of 13 amino acids. CDR1 is DFQATT and CDR2 is SNEGSKA in the germline V gene (reference sequence). V gave up 6 bases and J gave up 6 bases; unmatched junction bases: 10. TCRdb reprocessed the 5' RACE reads with MiXCR, giving one entry per CDR3 protein. The sample lists under 400,000 distinct CDR3 sequences, approximately 21% occurring once. This rearrangement joins TRBV20-1 to TRBJ1-2; 7 bases match TRBD1. The source material was PBMCs or a T cell subset sorted from them (not recorded which). This TCR was recovered from an adult woman who had mild COVID-19 (a few samples of this study predate the infection). Cell type and time point are not known. The CDR3 region has the DNA TGCAGTGCACTACACAGGGGTGGGAATGGCTACACCTTC. It yields the protein CSALHRGGNGYTF.